This T cell receptor (beta chain) comes out of a study of cytomegalovirus exposure and HLA in healthy donors. Study-level points and caveats: HLA alleles were associated with 17,000 or so TCR beta sequences in a later analysis at 0.05 false discovery rate.

Primers: 60 Vbeta forward and 13 Jbeta reverse. Only in-frame clones appear in the TCRdb table, and some are missing; sequencing was by immunoSEQ multiplex PCR. Its clone listing holds approximately 100,000 clones. Notes on this clone: Its antigen is not identified.

As for the donors, each was a healthy bone marrow donor. The sequencing sample was made of PBMCs. This sequence originates from a man aged 45-60 years in good health and CMV-seropositive.

The DNA of the CDR3 is TGTGCCAGCAGCTTGACTAGCGAGACCTACAATGAGCAGTTCTTC. It is translated as CASSLTSETYNEQFF. The chain uses TRBV11-3 and TRBJ2-1, with TRBD2 matching 8 bases. The germline V gene encodes CDR1 SGHNT and CDR2 YENEEA. The CDR3 length is 15 residues. V was pared by 3 bases and J by 2 bases, with 3 bases of the junction left unmatched.